These 4 T cell receptor beta chains originate from one sample sequenced in a study of regulatory T cells in long-lasting Graves disease. Time point defined: newly diagnosed GD, antithyroid drugs for less than 3 months. PBMCs were the source of the RNA used for TCR sequencing. CDR3-region Arm-PCR and iRepertoire HTBI primers produced the TCR beta libraries. One entry per CDR3 protein results from TCRdb running MiXCR on the multiplex PCR reads. The profile shows some 400,000 distinct CDR3 sequences, about 16% of them singletons. These same data were also listed under a study on T cells in Graves' hyperthyroidism and ophthalmopathy.

The sequenced sample was peripheral blood mononuclear cells (PBMCs), obtained at new diagnosis, from a patient treated with antithyroid drugs. The origin of the receptors is a woman younger than 45 with Graves disease.

This clonotype was observed many times. The chain recombines TRBV12-3 or TRBV12-4 with TRBJ2-7; either TRBD1 or TRBD2 may fit D (5 bases each). The germline V and J ends were trimmed by 2 bases and 7 bases, with 15 bases remaining between them. CDR3 length equals 14 residues. For the CDR3, the DNA is TGTGCCAGCAGTTTAACGGGGCAGGGTGGGGAGCAGTACTTC. Residues: CASSLTGQGGEQYF.

This clonotype was observed a few times. The CDR3 nucleotides read TGTGCCAGCGAGGGGACAGGGGTAGGTCAGCCCCAGCATTTT. It is translated as CASEGTGVGQPQHF. The V gene is TRBV7-9, the J gene TRBJ1-5; 10 bases agree with TRBD1. Germline values: CDR1 SEHNR, CDR2 FQNEAQ (reference sequence). With V trimmed by 8 bases and J by 6 bases, 7 bases remained unmatched. CDR3 size: 14 residues.

This clonotype turned up a few times. This sequence joins TRBV29-1 and TRBJ2-5, with D perhaps TRBD2 (6 bases). The germline CDR1 and CDR2 sequences are SQVTM and ANQGSEA. The length of the CDR3 is 15 residues. V was cut by 3 bases and J by 4 bases, with 18 bases left in between. In nucleotides, the CDR3 is TGCAGCGTTGAGGATTGGGACTCCGGTAGAGAGACCCAGTACTTC. The encoded protein is CSVEDWDSGRETQYF.

Ten or more counts support this clonotype. J is TRBJ2-2 and V is TRBV30; perhaps TRBD2 as D (6 bases). CDR3 length: 17 amino acids. Germline CDR1 is GTSNPN and CDR2 is SVGIG (reference sequence). Trimming removed 0 bases from V and 1 base from J, with 15 bases in between. The CDR3 protein is CAWSVFGGTKNTGELFF. The CDR3 nucleotides are TGTGCCTGGAGTGTATTTGGCGGGACGAAGAACACCGGGGAGCTGTTTTTT.